The rows below give T cell receptor beta chains drawn from one sample of a study of T cell repertoires in cytomegalovirus infection. The antigens for these receptors are not known. Using its own MiXCR run on the reads, TCRdb lists one record per CDR3 protein. The repertoire includes about 890,000 distinct CDR3 sequences, around 30% of them detected once, and over 12% sits in the top ten. Sample: cultured CD8+ T cells from PBMCs, taken from culture after CMV antigen stimulation. These receptors all stem from a human donor in good health (CMV status not recorded). Some clones in this sample may be carry-over from other donors' samples. Each CDR3 is given with its conserved first and last residue. Fields, in order: V gene, D gene, clone size, J gene, CDR3 length, CDR3 DNA, CDR3 protein. The D gene is left open where the match is weak. Rows give clone size only sometimes, using once, few, many, or a class for an expanded clone.

V: TRBV6-5; D: .; size: .; J: TRBJ2-3; length: 15; DNA: TGTGCCAGCAGTTACTTGCAGGAGAGCACAGATACGCAGTATTTT; CDR3: CASSYLQESTDTQYF
V: TRBV9; D: .; size: .; J: TRBJ2-4; length: 13; DNA: TGTGCCAGCAGCCCGGGACACCAAAACATTCAGTACTTC; CDR3: CASSPGHQNIQYF
V: TRBV7-9; D: .; size: .; J: TRBJ2-7; length: 13; DNA: TGTGCCAGCAGCTTACCACTAACCTACGAGCAGTACTTC; CDR3: CASSLPLTYEQYF
V: TRBV2; D: .; size: few; J: TRBJ1-2; length: 14; DNA: TGTGCCAGCAGTGAAGCGATCTGGGACTATGGCTACACCTTC; CDR3: CASSEAIWDYGYTF
V: TRBV7-9; D: .; size: .; J: TRBJ2-1; length: 15; DNA: TGTGCCAGCACTACGAGCTGGGAGTTCTACAATGAGCAGTTCTTC; CDR3: CASTTSWEFYNEQFF
V: TRBV6-8; D: .; size: .; J: TRBJ2-1; length: 15; DNA: TGTGCCAGCAGTGACCCTTTGACACCCTACAATGAGCAGTTCTTC; CDR3: CASSDPLTPYNEQFF
V: TRBV6-6; D: .; size: many; J: TRBJ2-7; length: 17; DNA: TGTGCCAGCAGTTACCGACAACCCCAGGGGTTAGCCTACGAGCAGTACTTC; CDR3: CASSYRQPQGLAYEQYF
V: TRBV7-6; D: .; size: .; J: TRBJ1-2; length: 16; DNA: TGTGCCAGCAGCCGAACCAGGACGGCCGATAACTATGGCTACACCTTC; CDR3: CASSRTRTADNYGYTF
V: TRBV7-2; D: .; size: many; J: TRBJ1-6; length: 15; DNA: TGTGCCAGCAGCGGCGGGGATGCAATTTTGTCACCCCTCCACTTT; CDR3: CASSGGDAILSPLHF
V: TRBV20-1; D: .; size: .; J: TRBJ2-7; length: 14; DNA: TGCAGTGCTAGGGACAGTCGGACGACCTACGAGCAGTACTTC; CDR3: CSARDSRTTYEQYF
V: TRBV5-5; D: .; size: .; J: TRBJ2-7; length: 15; DNA: TGTGCCAGCAGCTCGGACACTCTCCTTTTCTACGAGCAGTACTTC; CDR3: CASSSDTLLFYEQYF
V: TRBV7-4; D: TRBD1; size: few; J: TRBJ1-1; length: 14; DNA: TGTGCCAGCAGTTCTCCGGACAGGGGCACTGAAGCTTTCTTT; CDR3: CASSSPDRGTEAFF
V: TRBV7-9; D: .; size: .; J: TRBJ2-7; length: 14; DNA: TGTGCCAGCAGTTTCCCAATAGAGGGGCACGAGCAGTACTTC; CDR3: CASSFPIEGHEQYF
V: TRBV25-1; D: TRBD1; size: few; J: TRBJ2-3; length: 15; DNA: TGTGCCAGCAGGGCCCCCGGACAGGGCACAGATACGCAGTATTTT; CDR3: CASRAPGQGTDTQYF
V: TRBV5-6; D: TRBD1; size: .; J: TRBJ2-1; length: 15; DNA: TGTGCCAGCAGCTTGTTCGGGACAGGGAGCAATGAGCAGTTCTTC; CDR3: CASSLFGTGSNEQFF
V: TRBV25-1; D: .; size: .; J: TRBJ2-5; length: 13; DNA: TGTGCCAGCAGTGAATTAAGGGTGGAGACCCAGTACTTC; CDR3: CASSELRVETQYF
V: TRBV7-9; D: .; size: .; J: TRBJ1-1; length: 16; DNA: TGTGCCACCAACCTACCCGGGGGCAACATCGACACTGAAGCTTTCTTT; CDR3: CATNLPGGNIDTEAFF
V: TRBV7-1; D: .; size: .; J: TRBJ1-1; length: 15; DNA: TGTGCCAGCAGCCCCCTCAGGGGCGCGAGCACTGAAGCTTTCTTT; CDR3: CASSPLRGASTEAFF
V: TRBV7-9; D: .; size: .; J: TRBJ1-1; length: 12; DNA: TGTGCCAGCACCCTAGTGAACACTGAAGCTTTCTTT; CDR3: CASTLVNTEAFF
V: TRBV27; D: .; size: .; J: TRBJ1-1; length: 13; DNA: TGTGCCAGCAGTGCGGGGTCGGGCACTGAAGCTTTCTTT; CDR3: CASSAGSGTEAFF
V: TRBV10-3; D: TRBD1; size: few; J: TRBJ1-1; length: 18; DNA: TGTGCCATCAGTGACCCTACAGGGGCGCCGGAAATGAACACTGAAGCTTTCTTT; CDR3: CAISDPTGAPEMNTEAFF
V: TRBV7-6; D: TRBD1; size: few; J: TRBJ1-2; length: 14; DNA: TGTGCCAGCAGCCGGACAGGTAGTTCCTATGGCTACACCTTC; CDR3: CASSRTGSSYGYTF
V: TRBV4-1; D: .; size: .; J: TRBJ2-7; length: 15; DNA: TGCGCCAGCAGCCAAGATCGGGTCAGCTCCTACGAGCAGTACTTC; CDR3: CASSQDRVSSYEQYF
V: TRBV27; D: TRBD2; size: .; J: TRBJ2-2; length: 19; DNA: TGTGCCAGCAGTTTACCTCCTCTAGCGGGGGGGCATATAACCGGGGAGCTGTTTTTT; CDR3: CASSLPPLAGGHITGELFF